This T cell receptor beta chain was found in a study of control samples from healthy donors and cancer patients. Trimming pared 0 bases from V and 6 bases from J, leaving 13 bases between. Germline V gene sequence: CDR1 SGHDT, CDR2 YYEEEE. CDR3 length: 14 amino acids. Using immunoSEQ multiplex PCR, the repertoire was profiled, and TCRdb retains in-frame clones only, with some absent. The sample contains over 100,000 clones, approximately 90% of which appear only once. Sequences were obtained from blood. The rearrangement uses TRBV5-6 and TRBJ2-7; maybe TRBD1 (6 bases). This sequence originates from a woman aged 45-65 years in good health. The CDR3 sequence: CASSLGQGLGEQYF. The CDR3 DNA follows: TGTGCCAGCAGCTTGGGTCAGGGGCTCGGCGAGCAGTACTTC.